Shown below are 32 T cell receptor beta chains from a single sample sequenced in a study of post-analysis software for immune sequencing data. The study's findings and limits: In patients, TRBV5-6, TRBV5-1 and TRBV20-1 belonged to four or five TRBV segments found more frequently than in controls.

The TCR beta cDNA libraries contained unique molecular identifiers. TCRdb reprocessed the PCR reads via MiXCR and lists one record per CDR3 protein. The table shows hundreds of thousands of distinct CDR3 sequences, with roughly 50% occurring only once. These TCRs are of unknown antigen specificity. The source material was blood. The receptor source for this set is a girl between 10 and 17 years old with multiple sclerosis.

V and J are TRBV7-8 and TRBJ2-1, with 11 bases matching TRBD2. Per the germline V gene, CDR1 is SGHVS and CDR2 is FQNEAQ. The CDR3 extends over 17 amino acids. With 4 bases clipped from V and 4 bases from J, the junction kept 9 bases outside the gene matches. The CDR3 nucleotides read TGTGCCAGCAGCTCCCAAATAGCGGGAGGGCGATACAATGAGCAGTTCTTC. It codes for CASSSQIAGGRYNEQFF.

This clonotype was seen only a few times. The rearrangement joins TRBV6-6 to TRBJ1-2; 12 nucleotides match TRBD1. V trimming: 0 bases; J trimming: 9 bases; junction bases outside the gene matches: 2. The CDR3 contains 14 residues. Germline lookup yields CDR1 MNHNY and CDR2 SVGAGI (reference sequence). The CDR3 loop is CASSYSGTGGRYTF. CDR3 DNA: TGTGCCAGCAGTTACTCCGGGACAGGGGGCCGCTACACCTTC.

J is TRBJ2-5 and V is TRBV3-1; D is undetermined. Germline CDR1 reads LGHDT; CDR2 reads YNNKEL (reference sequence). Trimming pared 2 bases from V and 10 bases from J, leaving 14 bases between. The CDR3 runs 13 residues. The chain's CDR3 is CASSQPGLAVQYF. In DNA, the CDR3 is TGTGCCAGCAGCCAACCAGGTCTGGCGGTCCAGTACTTC.

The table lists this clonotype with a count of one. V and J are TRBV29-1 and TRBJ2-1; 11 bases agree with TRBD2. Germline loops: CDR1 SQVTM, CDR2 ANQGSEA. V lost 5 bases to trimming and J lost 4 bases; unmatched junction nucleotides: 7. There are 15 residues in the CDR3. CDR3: CSVLRTSGSYNEQFF. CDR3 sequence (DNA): TGCAGCGTTCTAAGGACTAGCGGGTCTTACAATGAGCAGTTCTTC.

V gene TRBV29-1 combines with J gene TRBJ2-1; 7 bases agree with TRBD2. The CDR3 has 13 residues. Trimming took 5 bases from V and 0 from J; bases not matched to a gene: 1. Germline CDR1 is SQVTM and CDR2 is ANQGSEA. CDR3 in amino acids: CSVPSGSYNEQFF. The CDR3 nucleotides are TGCAGCGTTCCTAGCGGCTCCTACAATGAGCAGTTCTTC.

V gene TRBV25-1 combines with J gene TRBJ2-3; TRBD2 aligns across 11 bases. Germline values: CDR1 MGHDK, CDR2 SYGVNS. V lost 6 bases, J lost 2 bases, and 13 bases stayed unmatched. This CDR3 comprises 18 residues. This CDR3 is CASSRPHSGRANTDTQYF. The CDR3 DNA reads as TGTGCCAGCAGCCGTCCCCATAGCGGGAGGGCGAACACAGATACGCAGTATTTT.

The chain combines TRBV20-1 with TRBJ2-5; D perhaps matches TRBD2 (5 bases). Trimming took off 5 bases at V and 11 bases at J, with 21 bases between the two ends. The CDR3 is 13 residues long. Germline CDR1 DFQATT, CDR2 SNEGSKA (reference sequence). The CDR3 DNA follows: TGCAGTGCTCCTACTATCCTGGGAGATGAGCAGTACTTC. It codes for CSAPTILGDEQYF.

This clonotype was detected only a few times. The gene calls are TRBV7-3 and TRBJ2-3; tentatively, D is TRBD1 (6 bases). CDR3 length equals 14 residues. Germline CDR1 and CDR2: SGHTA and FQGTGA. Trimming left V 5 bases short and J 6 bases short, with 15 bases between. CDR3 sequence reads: CASSPGDLLDTQYF. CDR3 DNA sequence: TGTGCCAGCAGCCCAGGGGACCTCTTGGATACGCAGTATTTT.

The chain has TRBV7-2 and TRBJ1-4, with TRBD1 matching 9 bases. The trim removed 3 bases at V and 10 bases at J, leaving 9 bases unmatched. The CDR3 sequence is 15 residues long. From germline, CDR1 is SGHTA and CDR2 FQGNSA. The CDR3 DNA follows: TGTGCCAGCAGCTTCCGGACAGGGGAGGGTGGAAAACTGTTTTTT. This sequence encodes CASSFRTGEGGKLFF.

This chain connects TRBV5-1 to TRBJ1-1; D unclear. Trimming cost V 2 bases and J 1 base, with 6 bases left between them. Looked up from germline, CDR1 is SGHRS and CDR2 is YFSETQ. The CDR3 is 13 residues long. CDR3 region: CASSLPANTEAFF. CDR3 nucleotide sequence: TGCGCCAGCAGCTTACCAGCGAACACTGAAGCTTTCTTT.

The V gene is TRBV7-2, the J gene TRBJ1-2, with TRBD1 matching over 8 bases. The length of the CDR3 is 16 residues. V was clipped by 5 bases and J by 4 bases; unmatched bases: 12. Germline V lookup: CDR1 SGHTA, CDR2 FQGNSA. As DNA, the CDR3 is TGTGCCAGCAGCCAATATGGGGACGGACAGGGCTATGGCTACACCTTC. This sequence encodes CASSQYGDGQGYGYTF.

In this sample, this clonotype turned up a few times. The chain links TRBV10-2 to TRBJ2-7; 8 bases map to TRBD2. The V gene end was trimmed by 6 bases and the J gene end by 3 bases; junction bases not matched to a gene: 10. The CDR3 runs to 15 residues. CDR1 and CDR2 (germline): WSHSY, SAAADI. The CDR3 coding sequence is TGCGCCAGCAGCCGGACTAGCCCAAGGGGCTACGAGCAGTACTTC. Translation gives CASSRTSPRGYEQYF.

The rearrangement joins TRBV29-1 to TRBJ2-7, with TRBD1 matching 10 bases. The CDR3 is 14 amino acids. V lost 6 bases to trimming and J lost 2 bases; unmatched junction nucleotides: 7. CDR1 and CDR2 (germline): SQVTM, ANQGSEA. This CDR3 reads CSVEGQGKAYEQYF. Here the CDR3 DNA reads TGCAGCGTGGAGGGACAGGGGAAGGCCTACGAGCAGTACTTC.

The DNA for the CDR3 is TGTGCCAGCAGCTTATCAGGGTTTGGGTCACCCCTCCACTTT. Its translation: CASSLSGFGSPLHF. The chain carries TRBV7-2 and TRBJ1-6, with a tentative D call TRBD1 (5 bases). CDR3 length equals 14 residues. CDR1 SGHTA and CDR2 FQGNSA come from the germline V gene. The V and J ends lost 2 bases and 10 bases respectively, with 12 bases between them.

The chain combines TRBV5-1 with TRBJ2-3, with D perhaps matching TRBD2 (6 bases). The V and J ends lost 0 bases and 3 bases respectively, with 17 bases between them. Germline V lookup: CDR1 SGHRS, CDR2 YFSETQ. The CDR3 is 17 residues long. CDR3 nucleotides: TGCGCCAGCAGCTTGGTAGCTAGCAGGAGGGGTACAGATACGCAGTATTTT. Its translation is CASSLVASRRGTDTQYF.

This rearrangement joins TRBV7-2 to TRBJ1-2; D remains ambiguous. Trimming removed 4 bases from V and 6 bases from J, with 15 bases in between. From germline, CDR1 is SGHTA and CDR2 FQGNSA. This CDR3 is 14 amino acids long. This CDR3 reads CASSSRRQEHGYTF. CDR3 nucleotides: TGTGCCAGCAGCTCCCGGCGGCAGGAGCATGGCTACACCTTC.

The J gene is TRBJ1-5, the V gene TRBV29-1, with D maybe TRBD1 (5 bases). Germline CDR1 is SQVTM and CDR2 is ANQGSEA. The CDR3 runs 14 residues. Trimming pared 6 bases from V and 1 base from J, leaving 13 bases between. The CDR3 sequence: CSVVRGRSNQPQHF. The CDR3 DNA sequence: TGCAGCGTGGTACGGGGACGAAGCAATCAGCCCCAGCATTTT.

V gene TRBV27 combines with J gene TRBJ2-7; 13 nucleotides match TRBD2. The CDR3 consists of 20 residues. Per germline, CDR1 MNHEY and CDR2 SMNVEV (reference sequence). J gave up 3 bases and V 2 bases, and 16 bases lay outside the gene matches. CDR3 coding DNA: TGTGCCAGCAGTTTAGGGGCCGGACTAGCGGGAGTGATAGGCTTCTACGAGCAGTACTTC. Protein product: CASSLGAGLAGVIGFYEQYF.

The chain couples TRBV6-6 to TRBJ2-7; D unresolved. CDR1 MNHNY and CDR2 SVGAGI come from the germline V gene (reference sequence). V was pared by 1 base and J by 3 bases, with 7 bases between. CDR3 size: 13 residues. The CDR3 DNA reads TGTGCCAGCAGTTACTACGGAGACTACGAGCAGTACTTC. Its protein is CASSYYGDYEQYF.

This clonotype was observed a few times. The CDR3 region has the DNA TGCGCCAGCAGCCAAGCCTCCGGGGGCAATCAGCCCCAGCATTTT. Its protein is CASSQASGGNQPQHF. V is TRBV4-1 and J is TRBJ1-5, with no clear D. V was pared by 1 base and J by 2 bases, with 9 bases between. Germline V gene data show CDR1 as MGHRA and CDR2 as YSYEKL. The CDR3 runs to 15 residues.

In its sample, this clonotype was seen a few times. The CDR3 loop reads CASRWGGRGPYEQYF. In DNA, the CDR3 is TGCGCCAGCAGATGGGGGGGCAGGGGGCCATACGAGCAGTACTTC. The V call is TRBV5-1, the J call TRBJ2-7, with a weak D call TRBD1 (8 bases). The ends were cut back, 5 bases at V and 4 bases at J, with 19 bases in the middle. Looked up from germline, CDR1 is SGHRS and CDR2 is YFSETQ. This CDR3 is 15 amino acids long.

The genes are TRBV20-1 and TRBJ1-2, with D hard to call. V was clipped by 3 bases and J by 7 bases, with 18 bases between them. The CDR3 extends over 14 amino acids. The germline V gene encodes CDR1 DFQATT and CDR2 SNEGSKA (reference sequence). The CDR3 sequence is CSARATGPRGGYTF. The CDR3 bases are TGCAGTGCTAGGGCCACCGGGCCCAGAGGTGGCTACACCTTC.

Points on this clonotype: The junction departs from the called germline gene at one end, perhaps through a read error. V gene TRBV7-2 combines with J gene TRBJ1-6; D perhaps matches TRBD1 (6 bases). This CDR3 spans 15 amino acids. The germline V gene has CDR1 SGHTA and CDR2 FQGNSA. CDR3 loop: CASSLGRGMNSPPHF. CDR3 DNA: TGTGCCAGCAGCTTAGGCAGGGGTATGAATTCACCCCCCCACTTT. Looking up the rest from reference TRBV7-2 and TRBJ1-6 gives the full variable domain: GAGVSQSPSNKVTEKGKDVELRCDPISGHTALYWYRQSLGQGLEFLIYFQGNSAPDKSGLPSDRFSAERTGGSVSTLTIQRTQQEDSAVYLCASSLGRGMNSPPHFGNGTRLTVT.

This CDR3 is CASSLVPRTSGDSYEQYF. The CDR3, as DNA: TGCGCCAGCAGCTTGGTACCCAGGACTAGCGGGGACTCCTACGAGCAGTACTTC. The chain links TRBV5-1 to TRBJ2-7, with TRBD2 identical over 12 bases. Germline CDR1 and CDR2: SGHRS and YFSETQ. V shed 0 bases, J shed 0 bases, and the junction held 7 bases outside the gene matches. CDR3 length: 18 amino acids.

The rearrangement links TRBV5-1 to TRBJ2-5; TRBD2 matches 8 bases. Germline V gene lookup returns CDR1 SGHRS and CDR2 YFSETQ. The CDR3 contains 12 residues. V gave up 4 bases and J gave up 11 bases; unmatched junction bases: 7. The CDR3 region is CASSGLREEQYF. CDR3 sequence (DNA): TGCGCCAGCAGCGGTTTGCGGGAGGAGCAGTACTTC.

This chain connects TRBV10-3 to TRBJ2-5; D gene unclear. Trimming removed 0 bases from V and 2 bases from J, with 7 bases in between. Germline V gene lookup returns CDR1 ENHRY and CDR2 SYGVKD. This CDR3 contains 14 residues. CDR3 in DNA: TGTGCCATCAGTGAGTCGCGTACACAAGAGACCCAGTACTTC. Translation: CAISESRTQETQYF.

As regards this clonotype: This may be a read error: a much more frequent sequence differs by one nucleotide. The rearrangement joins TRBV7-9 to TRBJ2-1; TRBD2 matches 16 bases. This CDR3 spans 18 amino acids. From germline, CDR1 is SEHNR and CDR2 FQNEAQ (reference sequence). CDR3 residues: CDSSPGTSGGASYNEQFF. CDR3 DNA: TGTGACAGCAGCCCTGGGACTAGCGGGGGGGCGTCCTACAATGAGCAGTTCTTC.

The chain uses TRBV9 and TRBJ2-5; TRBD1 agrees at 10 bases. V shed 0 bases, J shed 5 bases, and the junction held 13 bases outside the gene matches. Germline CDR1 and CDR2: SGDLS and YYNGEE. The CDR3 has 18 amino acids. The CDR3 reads CASSVEGQGSHLKETQYF. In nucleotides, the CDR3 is TGTGCCAGCAGCGTAGAGGGACAGGGGTCGCACCTAAAGGAGACCCAGTACTTC. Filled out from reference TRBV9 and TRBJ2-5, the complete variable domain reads DSGVTQTPKHLITATGQRVTLRCSPRSGDLSVYWYQQSLDQGLQFLIQYYNGEERAKGNILERFSAQQFPDLHSELNLSSLELGDSALYFCASSVEGQGSHLKETQYFGPGTRLLVL.

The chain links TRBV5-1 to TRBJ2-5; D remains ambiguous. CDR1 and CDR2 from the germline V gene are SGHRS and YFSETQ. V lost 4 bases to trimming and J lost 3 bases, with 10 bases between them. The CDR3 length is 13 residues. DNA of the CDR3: TGCGCCAGCAGCCGAGTTACAGAAGAGACCCAGTACTTC. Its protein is CASSRVTEETQYF.

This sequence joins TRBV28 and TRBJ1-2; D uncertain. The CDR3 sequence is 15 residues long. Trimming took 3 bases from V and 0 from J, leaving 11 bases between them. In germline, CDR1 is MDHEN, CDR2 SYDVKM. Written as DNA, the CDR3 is TGTGCCAGCAGTTTTACGGATATACCTAACTATGGCTACACCTTC. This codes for CASSFTDIPNYGYTF.

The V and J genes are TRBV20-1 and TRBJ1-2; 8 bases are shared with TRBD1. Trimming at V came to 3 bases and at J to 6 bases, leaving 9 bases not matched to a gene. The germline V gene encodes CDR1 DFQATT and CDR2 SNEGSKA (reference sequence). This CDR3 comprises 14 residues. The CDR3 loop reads CSASPPGTGHGYTF. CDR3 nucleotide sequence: TGCAGTGCTAGTCCGCCCGGGACAGGCCATGGCTACACCTTC.

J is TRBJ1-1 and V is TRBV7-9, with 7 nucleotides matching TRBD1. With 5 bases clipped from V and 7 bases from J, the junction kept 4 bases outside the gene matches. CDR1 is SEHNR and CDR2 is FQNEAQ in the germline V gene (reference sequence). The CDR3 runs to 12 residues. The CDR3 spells CASSARDSEAFF. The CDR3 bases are TGTGCCAGCAGCGCCCGGGACAGTGAAGCTTTCTTT.